This T cell receptor (beta chain) was captured in a study of cytomegalovirus exposure and HLA in healthy donors. Study-level points and caveats: Most of the CMV-associated TCR beta chains (in a later analysis) appeared to be HLA-restricted. The study designated around 150 TCR beta chains cytomegalovirus-associated.

J lost 8 bases, V lost 2 bases, and 5 bases had no gene match. CDR1 is KGHSH and CDR2 is LQKENI in the germline V gene. The CDR3 runs 14 residues. For this clone: What it binds is not known.

The study ran its PCR with 60 Vbeta and 13 Jbeta primers. This table comes from immunoSEQ multiplex PCR, and its TCRdb copy is limited to in-frame clones, with some not included. The sample contains approximately 300,000 clones, roughly 80% of which appear only once. The genes are TRBV18 and TRBJ1-2, with TRBD1 matching 10 bases. The TCR comes from a girl aged 2 to 9 in good health and CMV-seronegative. Sequencing was performed on PBMCs. The CDR3, as DNA: TGTGCCAGCTCACCAAGGACAGGGGGTTGGGGCTACACCTTC. Protein: CASSPRTGGWGYTF.